This T cell receptor beta chain was found in a study of cytomegalovirus exposure and HLA in healthy donors. Germline-derived CDR1 and CDR2 are SNHLY and FYNNEI. The CDR3 runs to 15 residues. V shed 0 bases and J shed 0 bases, with 6 bases lying between them. Primers included in the PCR were 60 Vbeta and 13 Jbeta primers. Assay used: immunoSEQ multiplex PCR; TCRdb lists only in-frame clones, some missing. Of about 200,000 clones in the sample, around 80% were seen once. With respect to this clone: Its antigen is not known.

General study points: Using a false discovery rate of 0.05, a later analysis showed that fewer than 20,000 TCR beta sequences were associated with HLA alleles.

Sequenced: PBMCs. This sequence originates from a woman aged 25 to 39 in good health and CMV-seropositive. The genes are TRBV2 and TRBJ1-3; D is uncertain. The CDR3 reads CASSEAAGSGNTIYF. CDR3 in DNA: TGTGCCAGCAGTGAAGCGGCAGGCTCTGGAAACACCATATATTTT.